Shown below are 2 T cell receptor beta chains from a single sample sequenced in a study of T cell responses to AZD1222 COVID-19 vaccine. Here immunoSEQ multiplex PCR was the method, and the copy in TCRdb shows in-frame clones only, minus some. The data show about 96,000 clones, with approximately 90% seen just once and approximately 1.5% held by the top ten. Sequenced here: peripheral blood, sampled on day 0 of AZD1222 vaccination. These TCRs come from an adult in good health.

This clone was seen more than once but under ten times. The genes are TRBV5-4 and TRBJ2-5; D gene unclear. V dropped 0 bases and J dropped 0 bases, with 9 bases sitting between them. This CDR3 is 15 amino acids long. CDR1 and CDR2 (germline): SGHNT, YYREEE (reference sequence). The chain's CDR3 is CASSLEGPHQETQYF. CDR3 DNA: TGTGCCAGCAGCTTGGAAGGGCCGCACCAAGAGACCCAGTACTTC.

V gene TRBV7-9 combines with J gene TRBJ1-5; D gene ambiguous. With 5 bases removed from V and 0 bases from J, the gap between germline ends came to 5 bases. Germline V gene sequence: CDR1 SEHNR, CDR2 FQNEAQ (reference sequence). The CDR3 spans 13 residues. The CDR3 loop is CASSLDSNQPQHF. DNA for the CDR3: TGTGCCAGCAGCCTCGATAGCAATCAGCCCCAGCATTTT.